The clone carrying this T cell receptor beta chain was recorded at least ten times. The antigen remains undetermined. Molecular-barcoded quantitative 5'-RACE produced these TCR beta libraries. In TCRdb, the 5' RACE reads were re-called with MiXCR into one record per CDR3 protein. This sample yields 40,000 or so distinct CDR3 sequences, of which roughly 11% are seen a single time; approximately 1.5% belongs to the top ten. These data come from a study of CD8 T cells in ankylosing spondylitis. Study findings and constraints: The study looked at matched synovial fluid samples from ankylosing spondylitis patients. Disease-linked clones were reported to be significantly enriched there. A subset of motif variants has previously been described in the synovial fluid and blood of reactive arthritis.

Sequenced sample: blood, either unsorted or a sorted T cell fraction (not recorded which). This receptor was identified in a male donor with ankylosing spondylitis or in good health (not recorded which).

DNA for the CDR3: TGTGCCAGCTCACCGCCGGACAGGGTGGACACTGAAGCTTTCTTT. This encodes CASSPPDRVDTEAFF. The chain links TRBV18 to TRBJ1-1; 8 bases align to TRBD1. CDR3 size: 15 residues. V lost 3 bases and J lost 3; bases outside the gene matches: 6. CDR1 is KGHSH and CDR2 is LQKENI in the germline V gene.